The source of this T cell receptor beta chain is a study of persistence of HIV-infected CD4 T cells. In the study overall: A median of about eight years of suppressive ART preceded sampling.

Cells were stimulated with CMV-infected fibroblast lysates at about 10 ug/mL. Sorting selected CD4+ T cells upregulating both CD40 ligand and CD69. The immunoSEQ assay was version 4, run in survey mode. The table came from immunoSEQ multiplex PCR; TCRdb's copy has only in-frame clones and leaves some out. The sample records more than 15,000 clones, about four fifths being singletons. Comments on this clone: The antigen remains undetermined.

Material: CD4+ T cells sorted from PBMCs after roughly 18-hour stimulation, obtained from a patient who received antiretroviral therapy. The receptor was derived from an adult man with HIV who was CMV-seropositive.

Here the CDR3 DNA reads TGTGCCAGCAGCCCCCCGGCAGCTATGAACACTGAAGCTTTCTTT. Translation gives CASSPPAAMNTEAFF. The V and J genes are TRBV28 and TRBJ1-1; D gene unclear. The CDR3 sequence is 15 residues long. CDR1 and CDR2 from the germline V gene are MDHEN and SYDVKM. Trimming removed 6 bases from V and 0 bases from J, with 14 bases in between.